This passage covers 25 T cell receptor beta chains from one sample sequenced in a study of blood T cell repertoires in COVID-19. Using immunoSEQ multiplex PCR, the repertoire was profiled, and TCRdb retains in-frame clones only, with some absent. The sample gives around 150,000 clones, around 84% of which show up once; less than 3.5% is in the top ten. Sequencing input: peripheral blood. The receptors shown here come from a human donor with acute or convalescent COVID-19. The donor label of this sample is uncertain.

The chain combines TRBV5-5 with TRBJ2-7, with a weak D call TRBD2 (5 bases). Germline V lookup: CDR1 SGHKS, CDR2 YYEKEE (reference sequence). V was pared by 3 bases and J by 6 bases, with 13 bases between. The CDR3 extends over 13 amino acids. The CDR3 DNA is TGTGCCAGCAGCTATATTCACGAGGGCGAGCAGTACTTC. It specifies CASSYIHEGEQYF. Together with reference TRBV5-5 and TRBJ2-7, the CDR3 gives the full variable domain: DAGVTQSPTHLIKTRGQQVTLRCSPISGHKSVSWYQQVLGQGPQFIFQYYEKEERGRGNFPDRFSARQFPNYSSELNVNALLLGDSALYLCASSYIHEGEQYFGPGTRLTVT.

The V call is TRBV5-1, the J call TRBJ2-2, with D tentatively TRBD2 (6 bases). The CDR3 is made up of 14 amino acids. Germline CDR1 SGHRS, CDR2 YFSETQ. The V gene lost 0 bases and the J gene lost 6 bases, with 9 bases spanning the gap. CDR3 loop: CASSLAGGPGELFF. CDR3 sequence (DNA): TGCGCCAGCAGCTTGGCCGGAGGGCCCGGGGAGCTGTTTTTT.

This clone was seen a few times. V gene TRBV19 combines with J gene TRBJ1-5, with no clear D. CDR1 LNHDA and CDR2 SQIVND come from the germline V gene (reference sequence). The CDR3 is made up of 15 amino acids. V lost 5 bases and J lost 0, with 11 bases in between. The CDR3 DNA is TGTGCCAGTAGTTGGAGCCTGTATAGCAATCAGCCCCAGCATTTT. This translates into CASSWSLYSNQPQHF.

The chain is built from TRBV2 and TRBJ1-5; D is perhaps TRBD1 (5 bases). Germline CDR1 SNHLY, CDR2 FYNNEI. V was pared by 4 bases and J by 4 bases, with 11 bases between. CDR3 length equals 14 residues. The CDR3 DNA sequence: TGTGCCAGCAGTGGGGGCAGGACAAATCAGCCCCAGCATTTT. This gives the protein CASSGGRTNQPQHF.

This clone showed up just a few times. The J gene is TRBJ1-3, the V gene TRBV5-4; 8 bases line up with TRBD1. This CDR3 region has 16 residues. J was trimmed by 0 bases and V by 4 bases; bases with no gene match: 6. Germline values: CDR1 SGHNT, CDR2 YYREEE (reference sequence). The CDR3, as DNA: TGTGCCAGCAGCGTGGACAGGGTCCGCTCTGGAAACACCATATATTTT. It specifies CASSVDRVRSGNTIYF.

Regarding this clone: This CDR3 is also generated by other DNA sequences in the sample. The gene calls are TRBV5-4 and TRBJ2-5; TRBD1 agrees at 7 bases. This CDR3 region has 14 residues. The V and J ends lost 2 bases and 4 bases, in that order; junction bases with no gene match: 5. Germline V lookup: CDR1 SGHNT, CDR2 YYREEE (reference sequence). CDR3 amino acids: CASSLGGRGETQYF. The DNA of the CDR3 is TGTGCCAGCAGCTTAGGGGGCCGTGGAGAGACCCAGTACTTC. The entire variable domain, with the rest obtained from reference TRBV5-4 and TRBJ2-5, is as follows: ETGVTQSPTHLIKTRGQQVTLRCSSQSGHNTVSWYQQALGQGPQFIFQYYREEENGRGNFPPRFSGLQFPNYSSELNVNALELDDSALYLCASSLGGRGETQYFGPGTRLLVL.

J is TRBJ1-2 and V is TRBV7-9; D remains unclear. Trimming removed 0 bases at V and 12 bases at J, with 23 bases between. CDR1 and CDR2 from the germline V gene are SEHNR and FQNEAQ (reference sequence). This CDR3 contains 16 residues. The CDR3: CASSLARTGGGPLNTF. For the CDR3, the DNA is TGTGCCAGCAGCTTAGCTAGGACGGGAGGAGGACCACTTAACACCTTC.

This clone was counted only a few times. This sequence joins TRBV27 and TRBJ2-1; 7 bases are a match to TRBD1. The germline V gene has CDR1 MNHEY and CDR2 SMNVEV (reference sequence). CDR3 length: 14 residues. The ends lost 7 bases at V and 2 bases at J; junction bases unmatched: 5. CDR3 loop: CASKGQGAYNEQFF. In nucleotides, the CDR3 is TGTGCCAGCAAAGGGCAGGGGGCCTACAATGAGCAGTTCTTC.

CDR3 region: CASSQAPGSNTF. In DNA form, the CDR3 reads TGTGCCAGCAGCCAAGCGCCAGGCTCGAACACCTTC. The V call is TRBV3-1 (or the pseudogene TRBV3-2), the J call TRBJ1-2; D gene ambiguous. The germline V gene has CDR1 LGHDT and CDR2 YNNKEL (reference sequence). CDR3 length: 12 amino acids. The V end was cut by 1 base, the J end by 12 bases, with 12 bases between.

This clone appeared a few times. The chain recombines TRBV2 with TRBJ2-2; possibly TRBD2 for D (5 bases). Trimming cost V 5 bases and J 5 bases, with 21 bases left between them. CDR3 length equals 17 residues. Per the germline V gene, CDR1 is SNHLY and CDR2 is FYNNEI. CDR3 amino acids: CASSTLLGRRGTGELFF. CDR3 nucleotide sequence: TGTGCCAGCAGTACTCTCCTAGGAAGGAGAGGGACCGGGGAGCTGTTTTTT.

The V and J genes are TRBV11-2 and TRBJ2-5, with TRBD1 matching 10 bases. V shed 3 bases and J 3 bases; nucleotides not matched to a gene: 4. Looked up from germline, CDR1 is SGHAT and CDR2 is FQNNGV. The length of the CDR3 is 15 residues. The CDR3 is CASSLGQGRKETQYF. The CDR3 bases are TGTGCCAGCAGCTTGGGACAGGGGAGAAAAGAGACCCAGTACTTC.

CDR3 loop: CASSLRSGGTYEQYF. DNA for the CDR3: TGTGCCAGCAGCTTGCGTAGCGGGGGAACCTACGAGCAGTACTTC. The genes are TRBV5-4 and TRBJ2-7; 9 bases line up with TRBD2. Trimming took 1 base from V and 2 from J; bases not matched to a gene: 4. CDR3 length equals 15 residues. Per germline, CDR1 SGHNT and CDR2 YYREEE (reference sequence).

V gene TRBV5-1 combines with J gene TRBJ2-4, with 8 nucleotides matching TRBD1. Germline assignment: CDR1 SGHRS and CDR2 YFSETQ. The length of the CDR3 is 17 residues. The ends lost 8 bases at V and 0 bases at J; junction bases unmatched: 13. CDR3 region: CASTSGRDRLAKNIQYF. CDR3 DNA sequence: TGCGCCAGTACCTCCGGCCGGGACAGGCTAGCCAAAAACATTCAGTACTTC.

The CDR3 spells CASSQPSYEQYF. In nucleotides, the CDR3 is TGTGCCAGCAGCCAACCATCCTACGAGCAGTACTTC. The V call is TRBV3-1 (or the pseudogene TRBV3-2), the J call TRBJ2-7; D unclear. The ends were cut back, 2 bases at V and 1 base at J, with 3 bases in the middle. The length of the CDR3 is 12 residues. Germline CDR1 LGHDT, CDR2 YNNKEL (reference sequence).

J is TRBJ1-4 and V is TRBV7-9, with no clear D. V lost 3 bases, J lost 2 bases, and 7 bases lay in between. This CDR3 has 14 residues. Germline V gene data show CDR1 as SEHNR and CDR2 as FQNEAQ (reference sequence). The CDR3 DNA reads TGTGCCAGCAGCTTCACAGCTACTAATGAAAAACTGTTTTTT. It translates to CASSFTATNEKLFF.

The chain couples TRBV10-3 to TRBJ2-7; 8 bases line up with TRBD2. The CDR3 runs 16 residues. The V gene's germline CDR1 is ENHRY and CDR2 SYGVKD. Trimming at V came to 2 bases and at J to 0 bases, leaving 6 bases not matched to a gene. The CDR3 is CAISETKRESSYEQYF. The CDR3 DNA sequence: TGTGCCATCAGTGAGACTAAGCGGGAGAGCTCCTACGAGCAGTACTTC.

V and J are TRBV6-5 and TRBJ2-4, with D hard to call. The CDR3 length is 11 residues. V shed 7 bases and J shed 4 bases, with 5 bases lying between them. The germline CDR1 and CDR2 sequences are MNHEY and SVGAGI. The CDR3 is CASTAKNIQYF. The CDR3 DNA reads TGTGCCAGCACCGCGAAAAACATTCAGTACTTC.

The chain carries TRBV2 and TRBJ1-1, with D unclear. Germline V gene data show CDR1 as SNHLY and CDR2 as FYNNEI. CDR3 length equals 13 residues. V was cut by 6 bases and J by 1 base, with 9 bases left in between. Here the CDR3 DNA reads TGTGCCAGCAGAGCGGACGGGAACACTGAAGCTTTCTTT. The encoded protein is CASRADGNTEAFF. The whole variable domain, filled in from reference TRBV2 and TRBJ1-1, reads EPEVTQTPSHQVTQMGQEVILRCVPISNHLYFYWYRQILGQKVEFLVSFYNNEISEKSEIFDDQFSVERPDGSNFTLKIRSTKLEDSAMYFCASRADGNTEAFFGQGTRLTVV.

This rearrangement joins TRBV11-2 to TRBJ2-7; 7 bases agree with TRBD1. Germline values: CDR1 SGHAT, CDR2 FQNNGV. The CDR3 runs to 13 residues. V was clipped by 2 bases and J by 5 bases; unmatched bases: 3. For the CDR3, the DNA is TGTGCCAGCAGCTTACAAGGGGGCGACGAGCAGTACTTC. It codes for CASSLQGGDEQYF.

The chain recombines TRBV6-5 with TRBJ1-1; no clear D gene. Deletions cut 2 bases from V and 5 bases from J, with 12 bases between. Looked up from germline, CDR1 is MNHEY and CDR2 is SVGAGI. CDR3 length: 14 amino acids. CDR3 protein: CASSYGGVSTEAFF. CDR3 coding DNA: TGTGCCAGCAGTTACGGAGGAGTTTCTACTGAAGCTTTCTTT.

The V gene is TRBV6-1, the J gene TRBJ1-5; D is undetermined. Per the germline V gene, CDR1 is MNHNS and CDR2 is SASEGT. V was shortened by 1 base and J by 7 bases, with 17 bases between the two germline ends. The CDR3 is 16 residues long. CDR3: CASSEGGLKERQPQHF. CDR3 DNA: TGTGCCAGCAGTGAAGGCGGGTTGAAGGAGAGGCAGCCCCAGCATTTT.

V is TRBV5-6 and J is TRBJ1-2; the match to TRBD1 covers 7 bases. Looked up from germline, CDR1 is SGHDT and CDR2 is YYEEEE. V shed 5 bases, J shed 5 bases, and the junction held 9 bases outside the gene matches. This CDR3 has 14 amino acids. The CDR3 nucleotides read TGTGCCAGCAGAATTCAAGGGACAGTTTATGGCTACACCTTC. It yields the protein CASRIQGTVYGYTF.

The J gene is TRBJ2-5, the V gene TRBV5-1, with unresolved D. Germline CDR1 and CDR2: SGHRS and YFSETQ. With 1 base removed from V and 0 bases from J, the gap between germline ends came to 4 bases. The CDR3 spans 13 residues. The chain's CDR3 is CASSLRDQETQYF. CDR3 bases: TGCGCCAGCAGCTTGCGGGACCAAGAGACCCAGTACTTC.

The rearrangement uses TRBV11-3 and TRBJ2-3; 7 bases are shared with TRBD2. The CDR3 runs to 17 residues. The germline gives CDR1 SGHNT, CDR2 YENEEA. V dropped 1 base and J dropped 2; count of bases not matched to a gene: 9. CDR3 sequence (DNA): TGTGCCAGCAGCTTAGGGTCTAGCGGCGCTCTCACAGATACGCAGTATTTT. Residues: CASSLGSSGALTDTQYF.

This chain connects TRBV6-5 to TRBJ2-7, with a weak D call TRBD2 (7 bases). This CDR3 region has 13 residues. Trimming removed 2 bases from V and 4 bases from J, with 9 bases in between. CDR1 and CDR2 (germline): MNHEY, SVGAGI. CDR3 DNA: TGTGCCAGCAGTTACAGGGGGGGTTACGAGCAGTACTTC. It yields the protein CASSYRGGYEQYF.